This T cell receptor beta chain was captured in a study of breast tumors, draining lymph nodes, adjacent tissues. The ends were cut back, 8 bases at V and 4 bases at J, with 12 bases in the middle. Germline CDR1 and CDR2: MNHEY and SMNVEV (reference sequence). This CDR3 comprises 13 residues. TCRdb re-called the multiplex PCR reads through MiXCR, storing one row per CDR3 protein. The table has tens of thousands of distinct CDR3 sequences, approximately 63% seen once. Sequencing was carried out using tumor-adjacent breast tissue. This receptor was taken from a female donor with breast cancer. Some clones in this sample may be carry-over from other donors' samples. The chain links TRBV27 to TRBJ1-5; D is undetermined. The CDR3 protein is CASSPRRNQPQHF. The CDR3 nucleotides are TGTGCCAGCTCACCGAGGAGGAATCAGCCCCAGCATTTT.